This note documents a single T cell receptor (beta chain) sequence. Its antigen is not known. Sequencing used immunoSEQ multiplex PCR; TCRdb keeps in-frame clones, though not all of them. The sample contains 86,000 or so clones, about 89% of which appear only once. These data come from a study of T cell responses to AZD1222 COVID-19 vaccine. Points from the study as a whole: Of spike-specific TCRs, nearly half reportedly target regions left unmutated in variants. Spike as a whole was targeted by vaccine-associated CD4 TCRs, dominant at 160-218 and 743-854.

The material was peripheral blood, obtained 28 days after the second AZD1222 dose. The TCR originated in an adult who received the AZD1222 COVID-19 vaccine.

For the CDR3, the DNA is TGTGCCAGCAGCTTAGGAGGGACCCAACTGTTTTTT. It specifies CASSLGGTQLFF. This rearrangement joins TRBV7-2 to TRBJ1-4, with TRBD1 as a possible D gene (5 bases). The germline gives CDR1 SGHTA, CDR2 FQGNSA. CDR3 length: 12 residues. Trimming pared 1 base from V and 12 bases from J, leaving 9 bases between.